These T cell receptor beta chains were read from a single sample in a study of cytomegalovirus exposure and HLA in healthy donors. Some clones are missing from TCRdb's copy, which holds only in-frame ones; the method was immunoSEQ multiplex PCR. The sample shows over 100,000 clones, 77% of them seen only once. The sample taken for sequencing was PBMCs. All receptors come from a man aged 35 to 55 in good health and CMV-seropositive. Each CDR3 is given with its conserved first and last residue. Fields, in order: D gene, clone size, J gene, V gene, CDR3 protein, CDR3 DNA. A D gene is named only where the DNA matches it firmly. Clone size appears in some rows only: once, few, many, or a class for an expanded clone.

D: -
size: -
J: TRBJ1-5
V: TRBV19
CDR3: CASSIPGVGNQPQHF
DNA: TGTGCCAGTAGTATCCCGGGGGTTGGGAATCAGCCCCAGCATTTT

D: TRBD2
size: once
J: TRBJ2-3
V: TRBV5-1
CDR3: CASSSGDYGDTQYF
DNA: TGCGCCAGCAGCTCGGGGGACTACGGAGATACGCAGTATTTT

D: -
size: few
J: TRBJ2-3
V: TRBV7-2
CDR3: CASSLGGGGGLTDTQYF
DNA: TGTGCCAGCAGCTTAGGGGGAGGCGGGGGCCTCACAGATACGCAGTATTTT

D: TRBD2
size: -
J: TRBJ2-2
V: TRBV27
CDR3: CASSTAGTINTGELFF
DNA: TGTGCCAGCAGTACAGCCGGGACTATTAACACCGGGGAGCTGTTTTTT

D: TRBD1
size: -
J: TRBJ1-5
V: TRBV7-8
CDR3: CASSIWTGGKYSNQPQHF
DNA: TGTGCCAGCAGCATTTGGACAGGGGGCAAGTATAGCAATCAGCCCCAGCATTTT

D: TRBD1
size: once
J: TRBJ1-4
V: TRBV19
CDR3: CASSKDRVEKLFF
DNA: TGTGCCAGTAGTAAGGACAGGGTCGAAAAACTGTTTTTT

D: -
size: -
J: TRBJ2-7
V: TRBV7-9
CDR3: CASSPGLFRTGVLTYEQYF
DNA: TGTGCCAGCAGCCCCGGCCTTTTTCGGACCGGGGTCCTCACCTACGAGCAGTACTTC

D: -
size: -
J: TRBJ1-2
V: TRBV9
CDR3: CASSDRRGGQFTYGYTF
DNA: TGTGCCAGCAGCGACAGACGCGGTGGACAGTTTACCTATGGCTACACCTTC

D: -
size: -
J: TRBJ1-1
V: TRBV13
CDR3: CASSLVVRGRVNTEAFF
DNA: TGTGCCAGCAGCTTAGTCGTGCGTGGCAGGGTCAACACTGAAGCTTTCTTT

D: TRBD2
size: few
J: TRBJ2-3
V: TRBV7-8
CDR3: CASSLLLAGVHTQYF
DNA: TGTGCCAGCAGCTTACTACTAGCGGGGGTTCATACGCAGTATTTT

D: TRBD1
size: -
J: TRBJ2-6
V: TRBV18
CDR3: CASSPRTGPGANVLTF
DNA: TGTGCCAGCTCACCGAGGACAGGGCCTGGGGCCAACGTCCTGACTTTC

D: -
size: -
J: TRBJ2-2
V: TRBV7-2
CDR3: CASSITTGELFF
DNA: TGTGCCAGCAGCATAACTACCGGGGAGCTGTTTTTT

D: TRBD2
size: once
J: TRBJ2-3
V: TRBV5-1
CDR3: CASSLAFGGGTYTDTQYF
DNA: TGCGCCAGCAGCTTGGCTTTTGGCGGGGGGACTTACACAGATACGCAGTATTTT

D: -
size: -
J: TRBJ2-3
V: TRBV19
CDR3: CASTTSPGYTDTQYF
DNA: TGTGCCAGTACCACCTCCCCAGGGTACACAGATACGCAGTATTTT

D: TRBD2
size: -
J: TRBJ2-7
V: TRBV5-6
CDR3: CASSSGGGYEQYF
DNA: TGTGCCAGCAGCTCGGGGGGGGGCTACGAGCAGTACTTC

D: -
size: few
J: TRBJ2-1
V: TRBV6-1
CDR3: CASSDNYNEQFF
DNA: TGTGCCAGCAGTGACAATTACAATGAGCAGTTCTTC

D: -
size: -
J: TRBJ2-3
V: TRBV27
CDR3: CASSPGLLTTVSSTDTQYF
DNA: TGTGCCAGCAGTCCCGGACTCCTCACTACCGTTTCTAGCACAGATACGCAGTATTTT

D: TRBD1
size: -
J: TRBJ1-6
V: TRBV18
CDR3: CASSPGLDRPTSPLHF
DNA: TGTGCCAGCTCACCAGGTTTGGACAGGCCAACTTCACCCCTCCACTTT

D: TRBD1
size: -
J: TRBJ1-2
V: TRBV29-1
CDR3: CSVGITGAPGYTF
DNA: TGCAGCGTTGGGATAACAGGGGCTCCAGGCTACACCTTC

D: TRBD1
size: -
J: TRBJ1-4
V: TRBV19
CDR3: CVSDRGEVAEKLFF
DNA: TGTGTTTCGGACAGGGGGGAAGTAGCTGAAAAACTGTTTTTT

D: -
size: once
J: TRBJ2-7
V: TRBV7-9
CDR3: CSSSPTYEQYF
DNA: TGTTCCAGCAGCCCCACCTACGAGCAGTACTTC

D: TRBD2
size: -
J: TRBJ2-7
V: TRBV7-2
CDR3: CASSFLAGGGEQYF
DNA: TGTGCCAGCAGCTTCCTAGCGGGGGGAGGCGAGCAGTACTTC

D: -
size: -
J: TRBJ1-1
V: TRBV11-2
CDR3: CASSPLLPGTEAFF
DNA: TGTGCCAGCAGCCCCCTCTTGCCGGGCACTGAAGCTTTCTTT

D: -
size: -
J: TRBJ2-2
V: TRBV5-1
CDR3: CASSLGHDTGELFF
DNA: TGCGCCAGCAGCTTGGGACACGACACCGGGGAGCTGTTTTTT

D: TRBD1
size: -
J: TRBJ2-2
V: TRBV11-3
CDR3: CASSSWQGDGELFF
DNA: TGTGCCAGCAGCTCTTGGCAGGGGGACGGGGAGCTGTTTTTT

D: -
size: few
J: TRBJ1-4
V: TRBV4-3
CDR3: CASSQDLGEKLFF
DNA: TGCGCCAGCAGCCAAGATCTAGGTGAAAAACTGTTTTTT

D: TRBD2
size: -
J: TRBJ2-5
V: TRBV7-2
CDR3: CASSLALSGGSGGTQYF
DNA: TGTGCCAGCAGCTTAGCGCTTAGCGGGGGATCCGGGGGAACCCAGTACTTC

D: -
size: -
J: TRBJ1-5
V: TRBV7-9
CDR3: CASSLRGNQPQHF
DNA: TGTGCCAGCAGCTTAAGAGGCAATCAGCCCCAGCATTTT

D: TRBD1
size: once
J: TRBJ2-7
V: TRBV5-6
CDR3: CASSSPGQVAYEQYF
DNA: TGTGCCAGCAGCTCTCCGGGACAGGTAGCCTACGAGCAGTACTTC

D: -
size: -
J: TRBJ2-4
V: TRBV19
CDR3: CAVAKDSTDIQYF
DNA: TGTGCCGTCGCAAAAGACAGCACGGACATTCAGTACTTC

D: TRBD1
size: -
J: TRBJ2-1
V: TRBV27
CDR3: CASSLAAGGFNEQFF
DNA: TGTGCCAGCAGTTTAGCGGCAGGGGGTTTCAATGAGCAGTTCTTC

D: TRBD1
size: few
J: TRBJ1-1
V: TRBV7-2
CDR3: CASSLGQGAGLNAFF
DNA: TGTGCCAGCAGCTTAGGTCAGGGGGCGGGCCTAAACGCTTTCTTT

D: TRBD1
size: -
J: TRBJ2-1
V: TRBV6-5
CDR3: CASSYETGAGNEQFF
DNA: TGTGCCAGCAGTTACGAAACAGGGGCAGGCAATGAGCAGTTCTTC

D: -
size: few
J: TRBJ2-2
V: TRBV10-2
CDR3: CASSEFQGLAGELFF
DNA: TGCGCCAGCAGTGAGTTTCAGGGTTTGGCCGGGGAGCTGTTTTTT

D: -
size: once
J: TRBJ1-1
V: TRBV27
CDR3: CASQQGGARETEAFF
DNA: TGTGCCAGCCAACAAGGGGGGGCCCGGGAAACTGAAGCTTTCTTT

D: -
size: -
J: TRBJ1-3
V: TRBV28
CDR3: CASSSHSDISSGNTIYF
DNA: TGTGCCAGCAGTTCTCATTCGGACATTAGCTCTGGAAACACCATATATTTT

D: -
size: -
J: TRBJ1-3
V: TRBV5-6
CDR3: CASSLVGANSGNTIYF
DNA: TGTGCCAGCAGCTTGGTAGGGGCCAACTCTGGAAACACCATATATTTT

D: -
size: -
J: TRBJ2-3
V: TRBV30
CDR3: CAWSEGGTSTDTQYF
DNA: TGTGCCTGGAGTGAAGGCGGAACCAGCACAGATACGCAGTATTTT

D: -
size: -
J: TRBJ1-5
V: TRBV30
CDR3: CAWRAGFNQPQHF
DNA: TGTGCCTGGAGGGCAGGGTTTAATCAGCCCCAGCATTTT

D: TRBD1
size: -
J: TRBJ1-6
V: TRBV6-5
CDR3: CASRSGQAANSPLHF
DNA: TGTGCCAGCCGGTCGGGACAGGCTGCGAATTCACCCCTCCACTTT

D: -
size: -
J: TRBJ2-3
V: TRBV4-1
CDR3: CASSQLLGGRPTDTQYF
DNA: TGCGCCAGCAGCCAACTCTTGGGGGGGCGCCCCACAGATACGCAGTATTTT

D: -
size: -
J: TRBJ1-2
V: TRBV27
CDR3: CASSLRQERRGYTF
DNA: TGTGCCAGCAGTTTAAGACAGGAGCGACGGGGCTACACCTTC

D: TRBD1
size: once
J: TRBJ2-7
V: TRBV11-2
CDR3: CASSSIIGTGVDEQYF
DNA: TGTGCCAGCAGCTCCATTATTGGGACAGGGGTGGACGAGCAGTACTTC

D: TRBD2
size: once
J: TRBJ2-5
V: TRBV5-1
CDR3: CASSRTSGVQETQYF
DNA: TGCGCCAGCAGCAGGACTAGCGGGGTTCAAGAGACCCAGTACTTC

D: -
size: -
J: TRBJ2-3
V: TRBV9
CDR3: CASSAGDTGTYTDTQYF
DNA: TGTGCCAGCAGCGCGGGGGATACAGGTACATACACAGATACGCAGTATTTT

D: TRBD1
size: -
J: TRBJ2-1
V: TRBV4-3
CDR3: CASKAGTATNEQFF
DNA: TGCGCCAGCAAGGCCGGGACAGCCACCAATGAGCAGTTCTTC

D: -
size: -
J: TRBJ1-2
V: TRBV6-5
CDR3: CASGAGSGYTF
DNA: TGTGCCAGCGGGGCAGGGTCTGGCTACACCTTC

D: TRBD1
size: -
J: TRBJ2-7
V: TRBV10-3
CDR3: CAIMGTDSYEQYF
DNA: TGTGCCATCATGGGGACAGACTCCTACGAGCAGTACTTC

D: TRBD1
size: few
J: TRBJ1-4
V: TRBV6-4
CDR3: CASSWTGGEKLFF
DNA: TGTGCCAGCAGTTGGACAGGCGGCGAAAAACTGTTTTTT